These 19 T cell receptor beta chains were sequenced from one sample in a study of identical twins. Via MiXCR, TCRdb re-called the 5' RACE reads, giving one row per CDR3 protein. The sample carries some 1,700,000 distinct CDR3 sequences, under 35% recorded once. The sequencing input was cord blood. All receptors come from a newborn girl in good health.

This clonotype occurred once. This may be a read error: a much more frequent sequence differs by one nucleotide. The rearrangement links TRBV29-1 to TRBJ2-5, with 9 bases matching TRBD1. The germline CDR1 and CDR2 sequences are SQVTM and ANQGSEA. Losses at the gene ends were 3 bases for V and 11 bases for J; bases not matched to a gene: 13. This CDR3 has 14 residues. The CDR3 sequence is CSVDETGGYNEQYF. The CDR3 DNA reads as TGCAGCGTTGATGAGACAGGGGGTTACAATGAGCAGTACTTC.

This clonotype was counted between two and nine times. The chain carries TRBV3-1 and TRBJ2-7; a possible D gene is TRBD1 (5 bases). Germline V gene data show CDR1 as LGHDT and CDR2 as YNNKEL (reference sequence). CDR3 size: 16 residues. Trimming took 1 base from V and 2 from J, leaving 15 bases between them. This CDR3 reads CASSQVLTTVPYEQYF. The CDR3 DNA sequence: TGTGCCAGCAGCCAAGTCCTCACGACAGTCCCCTACGAGCAGTACTTC.

A remark on this clonotype: Just one base apart from a much larger clone, this may be a read error. The J gene is TRBJ1-2, the V gene TRBV29-1; 8 bases fit TRBD1. Germline V CDR1 and CDR2: SQVTM, ANQGSEA. There are 12 residues in the CDR3. CDR3 bases: TGCAGCGGGCGGACAGGGTTTTATGACTACACCTTC. Amino acids: CSGRTGFYDYTF.

This rearrangement joins TRBV7-9 to TRBJ2-4; 8 positions agree with TRBD2. Near its end, the DNA agrees better with TRBJ2-7, so the J call may be wrong. Germline CDR1 SEHNR, CDR2 FQNEAQ (reference sequence). The CDR3 runs 15 residues. In DNA form, the CDR3 reads TGTGCCAGCAGCAGCAGACTAACGGGGGGGCGCGAGCAGTACTTC. This translates into CASSSRLTGGREQYF.

Remarks on this clonotype: One end of the junction is discordant with germline, which a read error may explain. The chain joins TRBV29-1 to TRBJ1-6, with 8 bases matching TRBD1. This CDR3 is built from 13 residues. Germline V lookup: CDR1 SQVTM, CDR2 ANQGSEA. This chain's CDR3 is CSVARGHNSPPHF. The DNA of the CDR3 is TGCAGCGTTGCCAGGGGGCATAATTCACCCCCCCACTTT.

This clonotype has a handful of counts. This sequence joins TRBV7-8 and TRBJ2-7; 8 bases are a match to TRBD2. The CDR3 runs 12 residues. From germline, CDR1 is SGHVS and CDR2 FQNEAQ. Germline trimming cut 3 bases from V and 5 bases from J; bases unmatched to any gene: 0. In DNA, the CDR3 is TGTGCCAGCAGCTTCGGGAGGGACGAGCAGTACTTC. Its protein product is CASSFGRDEQYF.

This clonotype came up a few times. The CDR3 DNA follows: TGTGCCAGCAGCCCCCTCGGGGTCCCCTACGAGCAGTACTTC. Protein product: CASSPLGVPYEQYF. This rearrangement joins TRBV7-6 to TRBJ2-7; TRBD2 is a possible D gene (5 bases). Germline V gene lookup returns CDR1 SGHVS and CDR2 FNYEAQ. This CDR3 has 14 residues. Between the trimmed V and J ends, which lost 5 bases and 2 bases, there was a span of 13 bases.

The CDR3 DNA follows: TGTGCCAGCAGCCGGGGCGGGGTAAACTACAATGAGCAGTTCTTC. The encoded protein is CASSRGGVNYNEQFF. This chain connects TRBV25-1 to TRBJ2-1, with D perhaps matching TRBD2 (6 bases). Trimming removed 6 bases from V and 3 bases from J, with 15 bases in between. This CDR3 contains 15 residues. The germline gives CDR1 MGHDK, CDR2 SYGVNS. The whole variable domain, remainder taken from reference TRBV25-1 and TRBJ2-1, is EADIYQTPRYLVIGTGKKITLECSQTMGHDKMYWYQQDPGMELHLIHYSYGVNSTEKGDLSSESTVSRIRTEHFPLTLESARPSHTSQYLCASSRGGVNYNEQFFGPGTRLTVL.

The V and J genes are TRBV2 and TRBJ2-1; D gene unclear. V lost 4 bases to trimming and J lost 4 bases, with 11 bases between them. CDR1 and CDR2 from the germline V gene are SNHLY and FYNNEI. The CDR3 covers 14 residues. CDR3 nucleotide sequence: TGTGCCAGCAGTGCAGCGTCAGATTACAATGAGCAGTTCTTC. Translated, it gives CASSAASDYNEQFF. The whole variable domain, filled in from reference TRBV2 and TRBJ2-1, reads EPEVTQTPSHQVTQMGQEVILRCVPISNHLYFYWYRQILGQKVEFLVSFYNNEISEKSEIFDDQFSVERPDGSNFTLKIRSTKLEDSAMYFCASSAASDYNEQFFGPGTRLTVL.

The chain uses TRBV12-1 and TRBJ1-1; no DNA check was done on the table's D call, TRBD1. TRBV12-1 is termed a pseudogene. CDR3 length equals 15 residues. In DNA, the CDR3 is TGTGCCAGCAGCTTTGTCTACGGACAGAACACTGAAGCTTTCTTT. This encodes CASSFVYGQNTEAFF.

This clonotype occurred a few times. The chain employs TRBV5-1 and TRBJ1-1; D perhaps matches TRBD1 (6 bases). In germline, CDR1 is SGHRS, CDR2 YFSETQ. CDR3 size: 17 residues. The V gene lost 5 bases and the J gene lost 5 bases, with 25 bases spanning the gap. CDR3: CASRKVYGAQGVTEAFF. The CDR3 DNA follows: TGCGCCAGCAGGAAAGTGTATGGGGCACAGGGAGTTACTGAAGCTTTCTTT.

The rearrangement uses TRBV20-1 and TRBJ1-5; tentative D call: TRBD1 (6 bases). The V gene's germline CDR1 is DFQATT and CDR2 SNEGSKA (reference sequence). The CDR3 runs 15 residues. The V and J ends lost 6 bases and 3 bases respectively, with 18 bases between them. The CDR3 loop is CSAAPSGQLNQPQHF. CDR3 bases: TGCAGTGCAGCCCCCTCAGGACAGCTCAATCAGCCCCAGCATTTT.

This clonotype was seen many times. Sequence at one end of the junction differs from germline and may be a read error. This chain joins TRBV5-1 and TRBJ2-1; tentatively, D is TRBD2 (5 bases). Germline CDR1 is SGHRS and CDR2 is YFSETQ. CDR3 size: 15 residues. The CDR3, as DNA: TGTGCCAGCAGCCTTGTCGCGGGTTTCTACAATGAGCAGTTCTTC. It translates to CASSLVAGFYNEQFF.

J is TRBJ2-5 and V is TRBV21-1; the table calls TRBD2, which could not be checked here. Gene TRBJ2-7 matches the end of the DNA better, so the J call may be wrong. TRBV21-1 is given as a pseudogene. The CDR3 extends over 15 amino acids. CDR3 nucleotide sequence: TGTGCCAGCAGCAAAGGTGCTAGCGGGTACTACGAGCAGTACTTC. It encodes CASSKGASGYYEQYF.

This chain links TRBV30 with TRBJ2-3; TRBD2 aligns across 7 bases. J gave up 4 bases and V 2 bases, and 6 bases lay outside the gene matches. The CDR3 totals 14 residues. Germline CDR1 reads GTSNPN; CDR2 reads SVGIG (reference sequence). CDR3: CAWSPGLGPDTQYF. In DNA form, the CDR3 reads TGTGCCTGGAGTCCAGGACTAGGTCCAGATACGCAGTATTTT.

The chain joins TRBV28 to TRBJ1-4; D call uncertain. CDR3 size: 16 residues. Germline CDR1 is MDHEN and CDR2 is SYDVKM. V gave up 5 bases and J gave up 0 bases, with 13 bases separating them. CDR3 in amino acids: CASSVESFATNEKLFF. The DNA for the CDR3 is TGTGCCAGCAGTGTTGAGAGTTTCGCAACTAATGAAAAACTGTTTTTT.

This clonotype appeared many times. The gene calls are TRBV4-1 and TRBJ1-2; perhaps TRBD1 as D (5 bases). V gave up 1 base and J gave up 8 bases, with 11 bases separating them. Germline assignment: CDR1 MGHRA and CDR2 YSYEKL. This CDR3 has 13 residues. CDR3 protein: CASSQAQGYGYTF. CDR3 nucleotide sequence: TGCGCCAGCAGCCAAGCTCAGGGATACGGCTACACCTTC.

The gene calls are TRBV27 and TRBJ2-5; 8 bases match TRBD2. CDR1 is MNHEY and CDR2 is SMNVEV in the germline V gene (reference sequence). This CDR3 comprises 15 residues. Losses at the gene ends were 7 bases for V and 11 bases for J; bases not matched to a gene: 18. CDR3 DNA sequence: TGTGCCAGCACTCCTTTAGCGGGAACCAGGAATGAGCAGTACTTC. Translating gives CASTPLAGTRNEQYF.

This clonotype was found a few times. This chain uses TRBV5-4 with TRBJ2-3; TRBD1 agrees at 9 bases. CDR1 and CDR2 (germline): SGHNT, YYREEE (reference sequence). The CDR3 sequence is 16 residues long. V was pared by 2 bases and J by 4 bases, with 8 bases of the junction left unmatched. The CDR3 region is CASSLLRDRVSDTQYF. CDR3 nucleotide sequence: TGTGCCAGCAGCTTACTTCGGGACAGGGTGTCAGATACGCAGTATTTT.